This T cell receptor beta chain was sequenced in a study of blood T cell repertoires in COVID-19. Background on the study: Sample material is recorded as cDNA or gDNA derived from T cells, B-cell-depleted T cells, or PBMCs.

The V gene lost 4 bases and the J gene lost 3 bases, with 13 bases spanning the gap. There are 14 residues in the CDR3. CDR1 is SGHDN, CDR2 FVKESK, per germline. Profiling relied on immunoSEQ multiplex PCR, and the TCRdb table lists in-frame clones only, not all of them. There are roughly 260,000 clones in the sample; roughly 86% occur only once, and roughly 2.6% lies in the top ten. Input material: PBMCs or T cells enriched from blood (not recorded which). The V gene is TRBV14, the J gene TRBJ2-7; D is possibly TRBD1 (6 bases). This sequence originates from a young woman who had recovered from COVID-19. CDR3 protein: CASSLSTGIYEQYF. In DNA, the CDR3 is TGTGCCAGCAGCCTGAGCACAGGGATCTACGAGCAGTACTTC.